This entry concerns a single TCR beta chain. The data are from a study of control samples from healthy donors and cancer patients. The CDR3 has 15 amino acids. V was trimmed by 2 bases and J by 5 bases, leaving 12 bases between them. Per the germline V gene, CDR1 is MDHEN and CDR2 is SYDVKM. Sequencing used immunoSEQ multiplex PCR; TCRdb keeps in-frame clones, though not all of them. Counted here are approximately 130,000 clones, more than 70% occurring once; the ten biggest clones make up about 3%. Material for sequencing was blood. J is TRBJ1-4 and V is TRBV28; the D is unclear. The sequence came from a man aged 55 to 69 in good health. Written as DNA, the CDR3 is TGTGCCAGCAGTTTAGGGGTTGGGGTCAATGAAAAACTGTTTTTT. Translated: CASSLGVGVNEKLFF. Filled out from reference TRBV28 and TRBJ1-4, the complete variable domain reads DVKVTQSSRYLVKRTGEKVFLECVQDMDHENMFWYRQDPGLGLRLIYFSYDVKMKEKGDIPEGYSVSREKKERFSLILESASTNQTSMYLCASSLGVGVNEKLFFGSGTQLSVL.